The clone carrying this TCR beta chain has a single count. The antigen is undetermined. Using its own MiXCR run on the reads, TCRdb lists one record per CDR3 protein. The sample includes 750,000 to 900,000 distinct CDR3 sequences, about 29% of them seen just once. CDR3 size: 18 residues. CDR1 is SNHLY, CDR2 FYNNEI, per germline. J lost 1 base, V lost 1 base, and 11 bases had no gene match. This record belongs to a study of T cell repertoires in cytomegalovirus infection. The TCR sequence derives from a human donor in good health (CMV status not recorded). Some clones in this sample may be carry-over from other donors' samples. The chain is built from TRBV2 and TRBJ1-2; 8 nucleotides align to TRBD1. Source: cultured CD8+ T cells from PBMCs, taken from culture after CMV antigen stimulation. The CDR3 bases are TGTGCCAGCAGTGAAGTGGGGACGGACAGGGCAAATAACTATGGCTACACCTTC. Residues: CASSEVGTDRANNYGYTF.